These 15 T cell receptor beta chains share one sample of origin, sequenced in a study of cytomegalovirus exposure and HLA in healthy donors. The primer mix had 60 Vbeta and 13 Jbeta primers. TCRdb's table, derived via immunoSEQ multiplex PCR, lists solely in-frame clones and lacks some. The sample carries approximately 130,000 clones, 60% to 85% recorded once. Source material: PBMCs. The receptors shown here come from a middle-aged woman in good health and CMV-seropositive.

The rearrangement joins TRBV2 to TRBJ2-7; TRBD2 agrees at 10 bases. The germline V gene encodes CDR1 SNHLY and CDR2 FYNNEI. The length of the CDR3 is 13 residues. Losses at the gene ends were 5 bases for V and 5 bases for J; bases not matched to a gene: 3. CDR3 DNA sequence: TGTGCCAGCAGTCTAGCGGGAGTACACGAGCAGTACTTC. It yields the protein CASSLAGVHEQYF.

This clone was recorded only once. The rearrangement links TRBV4-3 to TRBJ1-2; no reliable D call. Per the germline V gene, CDR1 is LGHNA and CDR2 is YSLEER. V dropped 0 bases and J dropped 2 bases, with 7 bases sitting between them. The CDR3 spans 14 residues. The CDR3 nucleotides read TGCGCCAGCAGCCAAGACCCAGTAAACTATGGCTACACCTTC. This translates into CASSQDPVNYGYTF.

The V and J genes are TRBV5-1 and TRBJ2-2; tentatively, D is TRBD2 (5 bases). The ends were cut back, 4 bases at V and 0 bases at J, with 13 bases in the middle. The CDR3 covers 16 residues. The germline V gene encodes CDR1 SGHRS and CDR2 YFSETQ. This chain's CDR3 is CASSTASISNTGELFF. The CDR3 DNA is TGCGCCAGCAGCACCGCTAGCATCTCGAACACCGGGGAGCTGTTTTTT.

CDR3 DNA: TGTGCCAGCAGCTTAGGGCCCTACAATGAGCAGTTCTTC. Translated: CASSLGPYNEQFF. V and J are TRBV7-6 and TRBJ2-1; no reliable D call. This CDR3 comprises 13 residues. Germline V gives CDR1 SGHVS, CDR2 FNYEAQ. Between the trimmed V and J ends, which lost 1 base and 2 bases, there was a span of 3 bases.

The chain uses TRBV5-1 and TRBJ1-1; 7 positions agree with TRBD1. This CDR3 comprises 15 residues. Germline CDR1 SGHRS, CDR2 YFSETQ. V trimming: 2 bases; J trimming: 1 base; junction bases outside the gene matches: 5. CDR3 region: CASSFGQAKNTEAFF. As DNA, the CDR3 is TGCGCCAGCAGCTTCGGACAGGCAAAGAACACTGAAGCTTTCTTT.

This chain uses TRBV27 with TRBJ1-6; 8 bases fit TRBD1. Per germline, CDR1 MNHEY and CDR2 SMNVEV (reference sequence). There are 14 residues in the CDR3. The V and J ends lost 4 bases and 14 bases, in that order; junction bases with no gene match: 10. The CDR3 protein is CASSYGTGLSTLHF. In DNA, the CDR3 is TGTGCCAGCAGTTACGGGACAGGCCTTTCCACCCTCCACTTT.

The chain employs TRBV7-9 and TRBJ2-4; 11 bases align to TRBD1. This CDR3 has 15 residues. Unmatched junction bases numbered 7, after V lost 3 bases and J lost 9 bases. The germline V gene encodes CDR1 SEHNR and CDR2 FQNEAQ (reference sequence). As DNA, the CDR3 is TGTGCCAGCAGCTTTGGGACAGGGGGAATGAGCATTCAGTACTTC. Translated: CASSFGTGGMSIQYF.

The rearrangement uses TRBV27 and TRBJ2-7, with D possibly matching TRBD2 (5 bases). This CDR3 has 14 residues. The germline V gene encodes CDR1 MNHEY and CDR2 SMNVEV (reference sequence). Trimming left V 3 bases short and J 4 bases short, with 13 bases between. The CDR3 is CASSFSASGYEQYF. The CDR3 region has the DNA TGTGCCAGCAGTTTTTCCGCCTCGGGATACGAGCAGTACTTC.

The gene calls are TRBV9 and TRBJ2-7; 11 positions agree with TRBD2. Per germline, CDR1 SGDLS and CDR2 YYNGEE. The CDR3 consists of 13 residues. V trimming: 5 bases; J trimming: 6 bases; junction bases outside the gene matches: 4. The CDR3 sequence: CASRGTSGTEQYF. The CDR3 DNA sequence: TGTGCCAGCAGGGGGACTAGCGGAACCGAGCAGTACTTC.

This chain joins TRBV30 and TRBJ1-5; possible D gene TRBD1, 6 bases. The CDR3 is made up of 13 amino acids. Germline V gene lookup returns CDR1 GTSNPN and CDR2 SVGIG (reference sequence). V was trimmed by 3 bases and J by 6 bases, leaving 12 bases between them. CDR3: CAWSGGPGQPQHF. The CDR3 DNA reads as TGTGCCTGGAGCGGGGGGCCAGGTCAGCCCCAGCATTTT.

J is TRBJ1-1 and V is TRBV2, with 8 bases matching TRBD1. This CDR3 has 14 residues. V lost 4 bases and J lost 1; bases outside the gene matches: 2. Germline assignment: CDR1 SNHLY and CDR2 FYNNEI. CDR3 in amino acids: CASSGQGSNTEAFF. CDR3 DNA sequence: TGTGCCAGCAGTGGACAGGGGTCGAACACTGAAGCTTTCTTT.

The rearrangement joins TRBV20-1 to TRBJ2-5, with no clear D. This CDR3 contains 11 residues. Trimming cost V 5 bases and J 5 bases, with 9 bases left between them. Germline CDR1 and CDR2: DFQATT and SNEGSKA (reference sequence). The CDR3: CSAQALETQYF. The CDR3 coding sequence is TGCAGTGCTCAAGCCCTGGAGACCCAGTACTTC.

V gene TRBV30 combines with J gene TRBJ1-2, with 8 bases aligning to TRBD1. Losses at the gene ends were 3 bases for V and 6 bases for J; bases not matched to a gene: 6. This CDR3 comprises 13 residues. The germline CDR1 and CDR2 sequences are GTSNPN and SVGIG (reference sequence). CDR3 residues: CAWRLQGGDGYTF. CDR3 coding DNA: TGTGCCTGGAGATTACAGGGGGGGGATGGCTACACCTTC.

The rearrangement joins TRBV5-4 to TRBJ2-1, with a possible D match to TRBD1 (5 bases). CDR3 length: 14 residues. Trimming took off 4 bases at V and 8 bases at J, with 16 bases between the two ends. Germline V gene lookup returns CDR1 SGHNT and CDR2 YYREEE (reference sequence). The CDR3 loop reads CASSLMWQGYEQFF. The CDR3 coding sequence is TGTGCCAGCAGCCTGATGTGGCAGGGCTATGAGCAGTTCTTC.

This clone has only one observation. The rearrangement uses TRBV29-1 and TRBJ2-4; 8 bases are shared with TRBD1. V shed 4 bases, J shed 2 bases, and the junction held 1 base outside the gene matches. CDR3 length: 13 amino acids. Germline-derived CDR1 and CDR2 are SQVTM and ANQGSEA. CDR3 loop: CSVGQGTKNIQYF. The CDR3 DNA is TGCAGCGTTGGACAGGGGACCAAAAACATTCAGTACTTC.